The source of this TCR beta chain is a study of cytomegalovirus exposure and HLA in healthy donors. Overall study results and limits: As a later analysis showed, a missense DCLRE1C variant was linked to trimming of TCR beta V- and J-genes. An observed cluster of highly shared sequence variants was recorded as a likely sequencing artifact. CMV serostatus stood as the only immune exposure information on hand.

Concerning this clone itself: What it recognizes is unknown.

PCR employed 60 Vbeta and 13 Jbeta primers. The protocol was immunoSEQ multiplex PCR, while the TCRdb copy is restricted to in-frame clones and leaves out a portion. The data contain under 200,000 clones, about four fifths of them seen just once; the ten biggest clones take up 1.7%. V shed 5 bases and J 1 base; nucleotides not matched to a gene: 6. CDR3 size: 15 residues. Germline V CDR1 and CDR2: MDHEN, SYDVKM. The rearrangement joins TRBV28 to TRBJ2-3, with 7 bases matching TRBD2. The sequencing input was PBMCs. The source of this sequence is a woman aged 18-29 years in good health and CMV-seronegative. The CDR3 reads CASSTRGGGTDTQYF. The CDR3 nucleotides are TGTGCCAGCAGTACACGTGGGGGGGGCACAGATACGCAGTATTTT. Full variable domain (missing parts from reference TRBV28 and TRBJ2-3): DVKVTQSSRYLVKRTGEKVFLECVQDMDHENMFWYRQDPGLGLRLIYFSYDVKMKEKGDIPEGYSVSREKKERFSLILESASTNQTSMYLCASSTRGGGTDTQYFGPGTRLTVL.